This TCR beta chain appears in the sequencing data of a study of shared clonotypes between healthy human individuals. CD45RO negativity and positive selection for CCR7 defined naive CD8 cells, a population that excluded terminally differentiated effector memory CD45RA+ cells. Only Caucasian adults living in Nashville, Tennessee served as donors. This clone was found once. This CDR3 is built from 14 residues. V gave up 4 bases and J gave up 6 bases; unmatched junction bases: 8. Germline V lookup: CDR1 MNHEY, CDR2 SVGAGI. Splitting of each subset's genomic DNA was done evenly across several immunoSEQ plates. Generated by immunoSEQ multiplex PCR, the TCRdb table keeps only in-frame clones and is missing some. The sample lists some 2 million clones; 85% to 95% were seen once.

The sequenced sample was naive CD8+ T cells sorted from blood. The clonotype originates from a man aged 18 to 29 in good health. The chain has TRBV6-5 and TRBJ1-2; 7 bases align to TRBD1. CDR3: CASSFVTGADGYTF. CDR3 in DNA: TGTGCCAGCAGTTTTGTTACAGGGGCGGATGGCTACACCTTC.